A selection of T cell receptor beta chains follows, all from one sample in a study of blood T cell repertoires in COVID-19. Only in-frame clones appear in the TCRdb table, and some are missing; sequencing was by immunoSEQ multiplex PCR. The table includes a few hundred thousand clones, 86% detected once. The sequenced material came from PBMCs or T cells enriched from blood (not recorded which). These receptors were collected from a woman between 45 and 60 years old in a cohort exposed to, infected with or recovered from COVID-19 (not recorded which). Each CDR3 is given with its conserved first and last residue. Fields, in order: clone size, D gene, J gene, V gene, CDR3 DNA, CDR3 protein. The D gene is left open where the match is weak. Not every row has a clone size; where given, it reads once, few, many or a size class.

clone_size: .; d_call: .; j_call: TRBJ1-5; v_call: TRBV7-2; cdr3_nt: TGTGCCAGCAGCTTAGACAGACACAATCAGCCCCAGCATTTT; cdr3_aa: CASSLDRHNQPQHF
clone_size: .; d_call: .; j_call: TRBJ1-1; v_call: TRBV30; cdr3_nt: TGTGCCTGGAGTCCCCTACAATACCCAGGGACTGAAGCTTTCTTT; cdr3_aa: CAWSPLQYPGTEAFF
clone_size: .; d_call: .; j_call: TRBJ1-6; v_call: TRBV30; cdr3_nt: TGTGCCTGGACTGGGCAGGGTAATTCACCCCTCCACTTT; cdr3_aa: CAWTGQGNSPLHF
clone_size: .; d_call: .; j_call: TRBJ2-3; v_call: TRBV18; cdr3_nt: TGTGCCAGCTCACCCGAGATGAATACGCAGTATTTT; cdr3_aa: CASSPEMNTQYF
clone_size: .; d_call: .; j_call: TRBJ1-5; v_call: TRBV20-1; cdr3_nt: TGCAGTGCTAGAGATGTGAGTCAGCATTTT; cdr3_aa: CSARDVSQHF
clone_size: .; d_call: .; j_call: TRBJ2-3; v_call: TRBV29-1; cdr3_nt: TGCAGCGTTGAAGGTACAGGACGAACGGATACGCAGTATTTT; cdr3_aa: CSVEGTGRTDTQYF
clone_size: few; d_call: .; j_call: TRBJ2-1; v_call: TRBV29-1; cdr3_nt: TGCAGCGTTGGAGGACTTCAGTGGGGCAATGAGCAGTTCTTC; cdr3_aa: CSVGGLQWGNEQFF
clone_size: .; d_call: TRBD2; j_call: TRBJ2-3; v_call: TRBV7-2; cdr3_nt: TGTGCCAGCAGCTATGGACTAGCGGGGGTGTCTTACACAGATACGCAGTATTTT; cdr3_aa: CASSYGLAGVSYTDTQYF
clone_size: .; d_call: TRBD2; j_call: TRBJ2-2; v_call: TRBV5-4; cdr3_nt: TGTGCCAGCAGTCGTAGCGGGGGGGCATCCGGGGAGCTGTTTTTT; cdr3_aa: CASSRSGGASGELFF
clone_size: .; d_call: .; j_call: TRBJ2-7; v_call: TRBV7-2; cdr3_nt: TGTGCCAGCAGCTTAGTTTCTACTGCCTACGAGCAGTACTTC; cdr3_aa: CASSLVSTAYEQYF
clone_size: .; d_call: .; j_call: TRBJ1-2; v_call: TRBV2; cdr3_nt: TGTGCCAGCATAGTTCAGCGGACTTATGGCTACACCTTC; cdr3_aa: CASIVQRTYGYTF
clone_size: .; d_call: .; j_call: TRBJ1-5; v_call: TRBV6-4; cdr3_nt: TGTGCCAGCAGTTCGCAGGTTAATCAGCCCCAGCATTTT; cdr3_aa: CASSSQVNQPQHF
clone_size: once; d_call: TRBD1; j_call: TRBJ2-1; v_call: TRBV28; cdr3_nt: TGTGCCAGCAGTTTGGTAGGACAGGGGGCCAATGAGCAGTTCTTC; cdr3_aa: CASSLVGQGANEQFF
clone_size: .; d_call: .; j_call: TRBJ2-5; v_call: TRBV6-2/TRBV6-3; cdr3_nt: TGTGCCAGCAGCCGCTACAATAGCTGGGAGACCCAGTACTTC; cdr3_aa: CASSRYNSWETQYF
clone_size: .; d_call: TRBD1; j_call: TRBJ2-3; v_call: TRBV11-3; cdr3_nt: TGTGCCAGCAGCTTCTCCGGACAGGTGGATACGCAGTATTTT; cdr3_aa: CASSFSGQVDTQYF
clone_size: once; d_call: TRBD1; j_call: TRBJ2-2; v_call: TRBV29-1; cdr3_nt: TGCAGCATTGGACAGGGGCGAACCGGGGAGCTGTTTTTT; cdr3_aa: CSIGQGRTGELFF
clone_size: .; d_call: .; j_call: TRBJ2-1; v_call: TRBV7-9; cdr3_nt: TGTGCCAGCAGCTATAGGGGACAACTCAATGAGCAGTTCTTC; cdr3_aa: CASSYRGQLNEQFF
clone_size: .; d_call: TRBD1; j_call: TRBJ1-1; v_call: TRBV6-1; cdr3_nt: TGTGCCAGCAGTGAGGTGGGACAGGGCACTGAAGCTTTCTTT; cdr3_aa: CASSEVGQGTEAFF
clone_size: .; d_call: TRBD2; j_call: TRBJ2-5; v_call: TRBV13; cdr3_nt: TGTGCCAGCAGCCTAACTGGGACTAGCGGGGGCCAAGAGACCCAGTACTTC; cdr3_aa: CASSLTGTSGGQETQYF
clone_size: .; d_call: TRBD1; j_call: TRBJ1-6; v_call: TRBV5-6; cdr3_nt: TGTGCCAGCAGCTGGCGTCGTGCCAGGGGGCTTCAGTATAATTCACCCCTCCACTTT; cdr3_aa: CASSWRRARGLQYNSPLHF
clone_size: .; d_call: .; j_call: TRBJ2-3; v_call: TRBV6-2/TRBV6-3; cdr3_nt: TGTGCCAGCAGTTACCCAACCGGTCTAACAGATACGCAGTATTTT; cdr3_aa: CASSYPTGLTDTQYF
clone_size: few; d_call: TRBD1; j_call: TRBJ2-7; v_call: TRBV3-1/TRBV3-2; cdr3_nt: TGTGCCAGCAGCCCCCGGGACAGATCCTACGAGCAGTACTTC; cdr3_aa: CASSPRDRSYEQYF
clone_size: .; d_call: TRBD2; j_call: TRBJ2-5; v_call: TRBV7-2; cdr3_nt: TGTGCCAGCAGGCCTAGCGGGGGGGCCGGTGAGACCCAGTACTTC; cdr3_aa: CASRPSGGAGETQYF
clone_size: .; d_call: .; j_call: TRBJ2-5; v_call: TRBV11-1; cdr3_nt: TGTGCCAGCAGCCGGGACTTACAAGAGACCCAGTACTTC; cdr3_aa: CASSRDLQETQYF
clone_size: .; d_call: .; j_call: TRBJ1-2; v_call: TRBV4-3; cdr3_nt: TGCGCCAGCAGCCAAGAGCGATCGTTTGATGGCTACACCTTC; cdr3_aa: CASSQERSFDGYTF
clone_size: .; d_call: .; j_call: TRBJ1-2; v_call: TRBV7-8; cdr3_nt: TGTGCCAGCAGCCGGCACGAGAACTATGGCTACACCTTC; cdr3_aa: CASSRHENYGYTF
clone_size: .; d_call: TRBD2; j_call: TRBJ2-3; v_call: TRBV9; cdr3_nt: TGTGCCAGCAGCGTCGGACTAGAGTCAGATACGCAGTATTTT; cdr3_aa: CASSVGLESDTQYF
clone_size: .; d_call: TRBD1; j_call: TRBJ1-1; v_call: TRBV4-3; cdr3_nt: TGCGCCAGCAGCCAGGGACAGGGAAGTGAAGCTTTCTTT; cdr3_aa: CASSQGQGSEAFF
clone_size: .; d_call: .; j_call: TRBJ2-1; v_call: TRBV7-2; cdr3_nt: TGTGCCAGCAGCGCGGGGACTCACAATGAGCAGTTCTTC; cdr3_aa: CASSAGTHNEQFF
clone_size: .; d_call: TRBD1; j_call: TRBJ1-2; v_call: TRBV15; cdr3_nt: TGTGCCACCAGCGGGTTAGGACAGGGGTCTAACTATGGCTACACCTTC; cdr3_aa: CATSGLGQGSNYGYTF
clone_size: .; d_call: .; j_call: TRBJ2-5; v_call: TRBV24-1; cdr3_nt: TGTGCCACCAGTGATTTTTCCCCCGGGAAAAAAGGGACCCAGTACTTC; cdr3_aa: CATSDFSPGKKGTQYF
clone_size: .; d_call: TRBD1; j_call: TRBJ1-1; v_call: TRBV7-6; cdr3_nt: TGTGCCAGCAGCCCACAGGGGGGGACTGAAGCTTTCTTT; cdr3_aa: CASSPQGGTEAFF
clone_size: .; d_call: .; j_call: TRBJ1-6; v_call: TRBV6-4; cdr3_nt: TGTGCCAGCAGTGACAGGGGCGGTTTCTATAATTCACCCCTCCACTTT; cdr3_aa: CASSDRGGFYNSPLHF
clone_size: .; d_call: TRBD2; j_call: TRBJ2-3; v_call: TRBV5-3; cdr3_nt: TGTGCCAGAAGCGAACCCGGGACTAGCGGGGGGTCCACAGATACGCAGTATTTT; cdr3_aa: CARSEPGTSGGSTDTQYF
clone_size: .; d_call: .; j_call: TRBJ1-5; v_call: TRBV7-8; cdr3_nt: TGTGCCAGCAGCTTAGGAGTGCAGCCCCAGCATTTT; cdr3_aa: CASSLGVQPQHF
clone_size: .; d_call: .; j_call: TRBJ1-5; v_call: TRBV5-6; cdr3_nt: TGTGCCAGCCGTTTTTGGCCCCAGCATTTT; cdr3_aa: CASRFWPQHF
clone_size: .; d_call: TRBD2; j_call: TRBJ2-3; v_call: TRBV6-5; cdr3_nt: TGTGCCAGCAGCAGGCTAGCGGGGGGCAGGGATACGCAGTATTTT; cdr3_aa: CASSRLAGGRDTQYF
clone_size: .; d_call: .; j_call: TRBJ1-2; v_call: TRBV6-2/TRBV6-3; cdr3_nt: TGTGCCAGCAGTTACGACTTCCTAGGGGCCTATGGCTACACCTTC; cdr3_aa: CASSYDFLGAYGYTF
clone_size: .; d_call: TRBD2; j_call: TRBJ2-3; v_call: TRBV7-3; cdr3_nt: TGTGCCAGCAGCTTATGCGGCAGGGCGAGGGGAGGGTTCCTCACAGATACGCAGTATTTT; cdr3_aa: CASSLCGRARGGFLTDTQYF
clone_size: .; d_call: TRBD2; j_call: TRBJ2-1; v_call: TRBV19; cdr3_nt: TGTGCCAGTAGTGATAGCGGGGGACCCAGCAATGAGCAGTTCTTC; cdr3_aa: CASSDSGGPSNEQFF
clone_size: .; d_call: TRBD2; j_call: TRBJ2-5; v_call: TRBV2; cdr3_nt: TGTGCCAGCAGACCCGGGGAGGGCCCGACCCAGTACTTC; cdr3_aa: CASRPGEGPTQYF
clone_size: .; d_call: TRBD1; j_call: TRBJ2-7; v_call: TRBV27; cdr3_nt: TGTGCCAGCAGTCCCCGGGACAGGGGGAGAGACGAGCAGTACTTC; cdr3_aa: CASSPRDRGRDEQYF
clone_size: .; d_call: TRBD1; j_call: TRBJ1-1; v_call: TRBV7-2; cdr3_nt: TGTGCCAGCAGCTTACAGGTGACAGGGGAAGCTTTCTTT; cdr3_aa: CASSLQVTGEAFF
clone_size: once; d_call: TRBD1; j_call: TRBJ1-1; v_call: TRBV5-1; cdr3_nt: TGCGCCAGCAGCTACCTGAAAACAGGGGGCGGGACTGAAGCTTTCTTT; cdr3_aa: CASSYLKTGGGTEAFF
clone_size: .; d_call: TRBD1; j_call: TRBJ1-1; v_call: TRBV28; cdr3_nt: TGTGCCAGCAGACTACAGGGGGCTGAAGCTTTCTTT; cdr3_aa: CASRLQGAEAFF
clone_size: few; d_call: .; j_call: TRBJ2-1; v_call: TRBV2; cdr3_nt: TGTGCCAGCAGTGAAGCGGCTGATGGACTCTTGGAGCAGTTCTTC; cdr3_aa: CASSEAADGLLEQFF
clone_size: .; d_call: .; j_call: TRBJ2-2; v_call: TRBV9; cdr3_nt: TGTGCCAGCAGCGTAGCCAAACCGGGGAGTTCTTTCCTGGACACCGGGGAGCTGTTTTTT; cdr3_aa: CASSVAKPGSSFLDTGELFF
clone_size: .; d_call: TRBD1; j_call: TRBJ1-2; v_call: TRBV19; cdr3_nt: TGTGCCAGTAGTACGGGCGCCAGGGGGAATGGCTACACCTTC; cdr3_aa: CASSTGARGNGYTF
clone_size: .; d_call: .; j_call: TRBJ2-4; v_call: TRBV7-9; cdr3_nt: TGTGCCAGCAGCTTTATCACAGACATTCAGTACTTC; cdr3_aa: CASSFITDIQYF
clone_size: .; d_call: .; j_call: TRBJ1-2; v_call: TRBV5-1; cdr3_nt: TGCGCCAGCAGCTTGGAGGGGAACTATGGCTACACCTTC; cdr3_aa: CASSLEGNYGYTF
clone_size: once; d_call: .; j_call: TRBJ1-3; v_call: TRBV3-1/TRBV3-2; cdr3_nt: TGTGCCAGCAGCCAAGGCGGTAGGGGGTTGAGGGACACCATATATTTT; cdr3_aa: CASSQGGRGLRDTIYF
clone_size: .; d_call: .; j_call: TRBJ1-6; v_call: TRBV13; cdr3_nt: TGTGCCAGCAGCTTAGGGACCACGGGTTCACCCCTCCACTTT; cdr3_aa: CASSLGTTGSPLHF
clone_size: .; d_call: .; j_call: TRBJ2-5; v_call: TRBV24-1; cdr3_nt: TGTGCCACCAGCGCCGTCGGCTCCGGGGAGGAGACCCAGTACTTC; cdr3_aa: CATSAVGSGEETQYF
clone_size: .; d_call: TRBD1; j_call: TRBJ1-2; v_call: TRBV4-3; cdr3_nt: TGCGCCAGCAGCCAAGATAGGGACAGGGGGATCTCGGGTGGCTACACCTTC; cdr3_aa: CASSQDRDRGISGGYTF
clone_size: .; d_call: TRBD1; j_call: TRBJ1-2; v_call: TRBV7-2; cdr3_nt: TGTGCCAGCAGGGGGACAGGTTACAACTATGGCTACACCTTC; cdr3_aa: CASRGTGYNYGYTF
clone_size: .; d_call: TRBD1; j_call: TRBJ1-1; v_call: TRBV7-9; cdr3_nt: TGTGCCAGCAGGGGTGGACAGGGGGCTACCACTGAAGCTTTCTTT; cdr3_aa: CASRGGQGATTEAFF
clone_size: .; d_call: .; j_call: TRBJ2-3; v_call: TRBV6-2/TRBV6-3; cdr3_nt: TGTGCCAGCAGTTATCTGCCGACTGGTACTAGCACAGATACGCAGTATTTT; cdr3_aa: CASSYLPTGTSTDTQYF